What follows are 25 T cell receptor beta chains derived from one specimen sequenced in a study of identical twins. Each CDR3 protein gets one entry after TCRdb re-called the 5' RACE reads with MiXCR. This sample has some 570,000 distinct CDR3 sequences, with about a fifth found just once. Another study also made use of these data, one on yellow fever vaccine responses in identical twins.

Sequencing was carried out using CD4+ T cells sorted from blood. These receptors were taken from a woman aged 18 to 35 in good health.

A few counts support this clonotype. The gene calls are TRBV11-2 and TRBJ2-3; D is unresolved. The CDR3 covers 14 residues. Germline V gene data show CDR1 as SGHAT and CDR2 as FQNNGV. Deletions cut 1 base from V and 4 bases from J, with 9 bases between. In DNA form, the CDR3 reads TGTGCCAGCAGCTTAGTAGTGCTGTCAGATACGCAGTATTTT. Its translation is CASSLVVLSDTQYF.

The genes are TRBV5-1 and TRBJ2-1; 11 bases agree with TRBD2. Germline trimming cut 4 bases from V and 10 bases from J; bases unmatched to any gene: 13. CDR3 length equals 16 residues. Germline CDR1 is SGHRS and CDR2 is YFSETQ. The CDR3 region is CASSLNLAGGTSEQFF. The CDR3 DNA follows: TGCGCCAGCAGCCTAAACCTAGCGGGGGGTACATCGGAGCAGTTCTTC.

This chain uses TRBV12-3 or TRBV12-4 with TRBJ2-1; TRBD2 matches 7 bases. The CDR3 runs to 15 residues. Trimming removed 5 bases from V and 5 bases from J; junction bases left unmatched: 9. This chain's CDR3 is CASSQMRGTNNEQFF. The CDR3 coding sequence is TGTGCCAGCAGTCAAATGCGGGGGACGAACAATGAGCAGTTCTTC.

This clonotype was observed a few times. J is TRBJ2-1 and V is TRBV14; 8 positions match TRBD1. After removal of 1 base from V and 4 bases from J, the junction contained 6 bases not matched to a gene. Germline V CDR1 and CDR2: SGHDN, FVKESK. This CDR3 has 16 amino acids. The CDR3 DNA is TGTGCCAGCAGCCAAGCAGGACAGGGTCTATACAATGAGCAGTTCTTC. Translating gives CASSQAGQGLYNEQFF.

This sequence joins TRBV20-1 and TRBJ2-1, with D tentatively TRBD2 (6 bases). There are 14 residues in the CDR3. Germline V CDR1 and CDR2: DFQATT, SNEGSKA (reference sequence). The germline V and J ends were trimmed by 4 bases and 8 bases, with 18 bases remaining between them. DNA of the CDR3: TGCAGTGCTATATTTTCCGGGAGAGGCGATGAGCAGTTCTTC. Translation gives CSAIFSGRGDEQFF.

This CDR3 reads CASSQAPSGRSGETQYF. In DNA, the CDR3 is TGTGCCAGCAGCCAAGCTCCTAGCGGGAGGTCTGGAGAGACCCAGTACTTC. The chain has TRBV3-1 and TRBJ2-5, with 11 bases fitting TRBD2. This CDR3 comprises 17 residues. The V gene's germline CDR1 is LGHDT and CDR2 YNNKEL (reference sequence). The trim removed 1 base at V and 4 bases at J, leaving 8 bases unmatched.

This clonotype was counted a few times. This CDR3 is CASSLGVSPEAFF. The DNA of the CDR3 is TGTGCCAGCAGTTTAGGGGTTTCCCCTGAAGCTTTCTTT. This sequence joins TRBV12-3 or TRBV12-4 and TRBJ1-1; D is unclear. The V end lost 1 base, the J end lost 6 bases, and 9 bases lay between the germline ends. The CDR3 consists of 13 residues.

This clonotype has only a few counts. This chain uses TRBV3-1 with TRBJ2-7; TRBD2 is a possible D gene (6 bases). Trimming left V 5 bases short and J 0 bases short, with 11 bases between. Germline values: CDR1 LGHDT, CDR2 YNNKEL (reference sequence). This CDR3 has 14 amino acids. The CDR3 is CASSYWDSSYEQYF. CDR3 DNA sequence: TGTGCCAGCAGCTATTGGGACTCCTCCTACGAGCAGTACTTC.

This clonotype occurred a few times. The chain couples TRBV15 to TRBJ2-5, with unresolved D. V gave up 0 bases and J gave up 5 bases, with 13 bases separating them. The V gene's germline CDR1 is LNHNV and CDR2 YYDKDF (reference sequence). CDR3 length: 15 amino acids. The CDR3 reads CATSRDPRTSETQYF. The CDR3 DNA reads TGTGCCACCAGCAGAGATCCAAGGACCTCGGAGACCCAGTACTTC.

This clonotype was seen many times. This chain uses TRBV28 with TRBJ2-2, with 7 bases that match TRBD1. Unmatched junction bases numbered 7, after V lost 9 bases and J lost 6 bases. The CDR3 length is 13 residues. Germline CDR1 reads MDHEN; CDR2 reads SYDVKM. The CDR3 is CASRQGGPGELFF. CDR3 DNA: TGTGCCAGTAGACAGGGCGGACCCGGGGAGCTGTTTTTT.

About this clonotype itself: Its ends do not fully match the called genes, so a read error is possible. The CDR3, as DNA: TGTGCCAGCAGTTTACGCGAGGGGAACCCCGGGGAGCTGTTTTTT. Translated: CASSLREGNPGELFF. The chain links TRBV12-3 or TRBV12-4 to TRBJ2-2, with D perhaps matching TRBD1 or TRBD2 (5 bases each). This CDR3 contains 15 residues.

The CDR3 sequence: CASSRAGSSYEQYF. CDR3 sequence (DNA): TGCGCCAGCAGCCGAGCGGGGAGCTCCTACGAGCAGTACTTC. This chain links TRBV5-1 with TRBJ2-7; 7 nucleotides match TRBD2. This CDR3 has 14 amino acids. V lost 4 bases to trimming and J lost 0 bases; unmatched junction nucleotides: 4. CDR1 and CDR2 (germline): SGHRS, YFSETQ.

This clonotype has a count of ten or more. The gene calls are TRBV12-3 or TRBV12-4 and TRBJ2-5; 8 nucleotides agree with TRBD1. The CDR3 runs to 14 residues. V gave up 4 bases and J gave up 5 bases; unmatched junction bases: 6. CDR3 DNA: TGTGCCAGCAGTTCGGACAGGGTCGGGGAGACCCAGTACTTC. Amino acids: CASSSDRVGETQYF.

Ten or more counts support this clonotype. The CDR3 nucleotides read TGTGCCACCAGCAGAAAACAAGAGACCCAGTACTTC. Its protein is CATSRKQETQYF. The gene calls are TRBV15 and TRBJ2-5; D is undetermined. The V gene lost 2 bases and the J gene lost 2 bases, with 3 bases spanning the gap. Germline CDR1 LNHNV, CDR2 YYDKDF (reference sequence). CDR3 length equals 12 residues.

This clonotype was seen more than once but under ten times. A read error may produce the germline difference seen at one junction end. The chain combines TRBV20-1 with TRBJ2-2; 10 nucleotides align to TRBD1. This CDR3 is 15 amino acids long. Germline-derived CDR1 and CDR2 are DFQATT and SNEGSKA (reference sequence). The CDR3 DNA is TGCAGTGTCGACCGGGGACAGGGGAACACCCGGGAGCTGTTTTTT. This gives the protein CSVDRGQGNTRELFF.

J is TRBJ2-7 and V is TRBV5-1; possibly TRBD1 for D (6 bases). V lost 4 bases and J lost 0, with 14 bases in between. Germline V gene data show CDR1 as SGHRS and CDR2 as YFSETQ. This CDR3 comprises 15 residues. CDR3 protein: CASSPLGTPSYEQYF. The CDR3 DNA sequence: TGCGCCAGCAGCCCCCTGGGGACACCCTCCTACGAGCAGTACTTC.

This clonotype was counted once. The rearrangement links TRBV7-3 to TRBJ2-2; D is tentatively TRBD1 or TRBD2 (6 bases each). Per germline, CDR1 SGHTA and CDR2 FQGTGA. The CDR3 length is 18 residues. V gave up 5 bases and J gave up 1 base, with 20 bases separating them. CDR3 protein: CASSLRGFASENTGELFF. The CDR3 bases are TGTGCCAGCAGCCTAAGGGGGTTTGCTAGCGAGAACACCGGGGAGCTGTTTTTT.

The rearrangement joins TRBV10-3 to TRBJ2-1, with 10 bases lining up with TRBD2. J was trimmed by 5 bases and V by 5 bases; bases with no gene match: 12. This CDR3 spans 17 amino acids. Germline assignment: CDR1 ENHRY and CDR2 SYGVKD. In nucleotides, the CDR3 is TGTGCCATCAGTAAGACCGGGACTAGCGTGGGGGACAATGAGCAGTTCTTC. It encodes CAISKTGTSVGDNEQFF.

This clonotype was seen repeatedly, ten times or more. The gene calls are TRBV5-1 and TRBJ2-1; no reliable D call. Germline V gene lookup returns CDR1 SGHRS and CDR2 YFSETQ. The CDR3 length is 16 residues. The V end lost 4 bases, the J end lost 0 bases, and 14 bases lay between the germline ends. The CDR3 DNA sequence: TGCGCCAGCAGCAGCTTGACTGTGAGCTCCTACAATGAGCAGTTCTTC. It encodes CASSSLTVSSYNEQFF.

On this clonotype itself: A read error may produce the germline difference seen at one junction end. The rearrangement links TRBV6-6 to TRBJ1-1; a possible D gene is TRBD1 (6 bases). In germline, CDR1 is MNHNY, CDR2 SVGAGI (reference sequence). CDR3 length equals 11 residues. The CDR3 loop reads CASSYAGEGFF. CDR3 in DNA: TGTGCCAGCAGTTACGCAGGGGAAGGTTTCTTT.

J is TRBJ1-2 and V is TRBV20-1, with D unresolved. CDR3 length equals 14 residues. Trimming removed 0 bases at V and 8 bases at J, with 16 bases between. Per germline, CDR1 DFQATT and CDR2 SNEGSKA (reference sequence). The CDR3 region has the DNA TGCAGTGCTAGAGATCTGACCTCTGCTCTCGGCTACACCTTC. Its protein product is CSARDLTSALGYTF.

In DNA, the CDR3 is TGTGCCAGCAGCCGCGGGAGGTTGGAGACCCAGTACTTC. It is translated as CASSRGRLETQYF. V and J are TRBV7-9 and TRBJ2-5; 8 bases are a match to TRBD2. V trimming: 5 bases; J trimming: 5 bases; junction bases outside the gene matches: 4. Per the germline V gene, CDR1 is SEHNR and CDR2 is FQNEAQ (reference sequence). This CDR3 contains 13 residues.

This clonotype has just a few counts. This chain uses TRBV28 with TRBJ2-7; D gene ambiguous. The V gene's germline CDR1 is MDHEN and CDR2 SYDVKM. Trimming took 4 bases from V and 6 from J, leaving 10 bases between them. The CDR3 spans 12 residues. Here the CDR3 reads CASSSLHSEQYF. The CDR3 region has the DNA TGTGCCAGCAGTTCCCTCCATTCCGAGCAGTACTTC. Together with reference TRBV28 and TRBJ2-7, the CDR3 gives the full variable domain: DVKVTQSSRYLVKRTGEKVFLECVQDMDHENMFWYRQDPGLGLRLIYFSYDVKMKEKGDIPEGYSVSREKKERFSLILESASTNQTSMYLCASSSLHSEQYFGPGTRLTVT.

J is TRBJ2-5 and V is TRBV6-2 or TRBV6-3; possibly TRBD1 for D (6 bases). The germline V gene has CDR1 MNHEY and CDR2 SVGEGT. V was trimmed by 6 bases and J by 2 bases, leaving 10 bases between them. CDR3 length equals 13 residues. The CDR3 loop is CASRYREQETQYF. CDR3 sequence (DNA): TGTGCCAGCAGATACAGGGAACAAGAGACCCAGTACTTC.

As for this clonotype: A read error may account for a junction end that differs from germline. The J gene is TRBJ2-1, the V gene TRBV20-1; perhaps TRBD1 as D (6 bases). The length of the CDR3 is 17 residues. Germline CDR1 DFQATT, CDR2 SNEGSKA (reference sequence). The CDR3 protein is CCARDPDRYRSYNEQFF. Here the CDR3 DNA reads TGCTGTGCTAGAGATCCGGACAGATACCGATCCTACAATGAGCAGTTCTTC.